The present TCR beta chain was sequenced within a study of identical twins. General study points: Among beta out-of-frame sequences, excess sharing between twins appeared weaker.

Germline V gene data show CDR1 as KGHDR and CDR2 as SFDVKD. V lost 2 bases to trimming and J lost 5 bases, with 7 bases between them. This CDR3 is built from 13 residues. This clonotype was counted only a few times. Its antigen is currently unknown. Template switching introduced a universal primer site, and the cDNA bore unique molecular identifiers. TCRdb processed the 5' RACE reads anew with MiXCR; each CDR3 protein has one entry. Here the sample spans about 1.7 million distinct CDR3 sequences, around 33% being singletons. This TCR came from a newborn girl in good health. The source material was cord blood. V usage is TRBV24-1 and J usage is TRBJ2-3; D uncertain. The CDR3 DNA sequence: TGTGCCACCAGTGATTATTCTAGAGATACGCAGTATTTT. It encodes CATSDYSRDTQYF.